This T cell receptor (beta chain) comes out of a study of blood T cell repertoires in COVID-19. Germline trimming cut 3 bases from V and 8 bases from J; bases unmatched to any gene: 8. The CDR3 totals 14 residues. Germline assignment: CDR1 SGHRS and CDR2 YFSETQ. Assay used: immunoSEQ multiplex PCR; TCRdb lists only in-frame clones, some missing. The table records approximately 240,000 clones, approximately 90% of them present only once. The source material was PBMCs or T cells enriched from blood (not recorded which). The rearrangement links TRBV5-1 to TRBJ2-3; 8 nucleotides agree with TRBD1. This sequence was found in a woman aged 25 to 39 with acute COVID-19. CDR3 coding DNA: TGCGCCAGCAGCTCGGACAGGGTAGGAGGTACGCAGTATTTT. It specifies CASSSDRVGGTQYF.